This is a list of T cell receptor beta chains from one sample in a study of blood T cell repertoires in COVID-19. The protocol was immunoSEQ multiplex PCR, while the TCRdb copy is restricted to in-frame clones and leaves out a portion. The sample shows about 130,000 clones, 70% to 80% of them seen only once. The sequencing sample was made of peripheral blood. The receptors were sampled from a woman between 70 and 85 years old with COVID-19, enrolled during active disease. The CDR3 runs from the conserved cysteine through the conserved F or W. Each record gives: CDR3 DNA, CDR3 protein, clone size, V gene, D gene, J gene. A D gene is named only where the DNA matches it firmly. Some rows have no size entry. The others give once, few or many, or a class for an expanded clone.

cdr3_nt: TGTGCCAGCAGCCCAGTGGTGGCAGGCACTGAAGCTTTCTTT
cdr3_aa: CASSPVVAGTEAFF
clone_size: NA
v_call: TRBV7-8
d_call: NA
j_call: TRBJ1-1

cdr3_nt: TGTGCCAGCAGCCGCGGCAGGGGGCGAAATTCACCCCTCCACTTT
cdr3_aa: CASSRGRGRNSPLHF
clone_size: few
v_call: TRBV7-2
d_call: TRBD1
j_call: TRBJ1-6

cdr3_nt: TGCAGCGTGGGGGGGGGTATGAACACTGAAGCTTTCTTT
cdr3_aa: CSVGGGMNTEAFF
clone_size: NA
v_call: TRBV29-1
d_call: NA
j_call: TRBJ1-1

cdr3_nt: TGTGCCAGCAGACCCCAGGGTACCTATAATTCACCCCTCCACTTT
cdr3_aa: CASRPQGTYNSPLHF
clone_size: NA
v_call: TRBV2
d_call: NA
j_call: TRBJ1-6

cdr3_nt: TGCGCCAGCAGCTTGGCCACAGGGGGGGAGACCCAGTACTTC
cdr3_aa: CASSLATGGETQYF
clone_size: NA
v_call: TRBV5-1
d_call: TRBD1
j_call: TRBJ2-5

cdr3_nt: TGCAGTGCTAGAGACGAGACTGAAGCTTTCTTT
cdr3_aa: CSARDETEAFF
clone_size: NA
v_call: TRBV20-1
d_call: NA
j_call: TRBJ1-1

cdr3_nt: TGCGCCAGCAGCCCAGGGACAGGGTCCAGCGAGCAGTACTTC
cdr3_aa: CASSPGTGSSEQYF
clone_size: NA
v_call: TRBV5-1
d_call: TRBD1
j_call: TRBJ2-7

cdr3_nt: TGCGCCAGCAGCTTACGGGGGGCAAAACAAGAGACCCAGTACTTC
cdr3_aa: CASSLRGAKQETQYF
clone_size: NA
v_call: TRBV5-1
d_call: NA
j_call: TRBJ2-5

cdr3_nt: TGTGCCAGCAGTAAGACTCGGGGTTATCAGCCCCAGCATTTT
cdr3_aa: CASSKTRGYQPQHF
clone_size: NA
v_call: TRBV5-5
d_call: NA
j_call: TRBJ1-5

cdr3_nt: TGTGCCAGCAGACAGGGCAATAACTATGGCTACACCTTC
cdr3_aa: CASRQGNNYGYTF
clone_size: NA
v_call: TRBV3-1/TRBV3-2
d_call: NA
j_call: TRBJ1-2

cdr3_nt: TGTGCCAGCAGCCTCGCGGGGGGCACAGATACGCAGTATTTT
cdr3_aa: CASSLAGGTDTQYF
clone_size: NA
v_call: TRBV5-6
d_call: TRBD2
j_call: TRBJ2-3

cdr3_nt: TGTGCCAGCAGTTTATCGGGGGGCTCGGTTCAGCCCCAGCATTTT
cdr3_aa: CASSLSGGSVQPQHF
clone_size: NA
v_call: TRBV28
d_call: NA
j_call: TRBJ1-5

cdr3_nt: TGTGCCAGCAGCAAAGAGGTCAGGTGGGCGAACACTGAAGCTTTCTTT
cdr3_aa: CASSKEVRWANTEAFF
clone_size: once
v_call: TRBV21-1
d_call: NA
j_call: TRBJ1-1

cdr3_nt: TGTGCCAGCAGCGCCTCAGACAGCGCAACTAATGAAAAACTGTTTTTT
cdr3_aa: CASSASDSATNEKLFF
clone_size: NA
v_call: TRBV9
d_call: NA
j_call: TRBJ1-4

cdr3_nt: TGTGCCAGCAGCTTGGAGTCCCAAGGCGGTGCGGCTTTCTTT
cdr3_aa: CASSLESQGGAAFF
clone_size: NA
v_call: TRBV7-2
d_call: NA
j_call: TRBJ1-1

cdr3_nt: TGTGCCAGCAGTTTTCTCGGGGAAACTGAAGCTTTCTTT
cdr3_aa: CASSFLGETEAFF
clone_size: NA
v_call: TRBV12-3/TRBV12-4
d_call: NA
j_call: TRBJ1-1

cdr3_nt: TGTGCCAGCAGTTTCCTCAGACAGGGGAACTATGGCTACACCTTC
cdr3_aa: CASSFLRQGNYGYTF
clone_size: few
v_call: TRBV28
d_call: TRBD1
j_call: TRBJ1-2